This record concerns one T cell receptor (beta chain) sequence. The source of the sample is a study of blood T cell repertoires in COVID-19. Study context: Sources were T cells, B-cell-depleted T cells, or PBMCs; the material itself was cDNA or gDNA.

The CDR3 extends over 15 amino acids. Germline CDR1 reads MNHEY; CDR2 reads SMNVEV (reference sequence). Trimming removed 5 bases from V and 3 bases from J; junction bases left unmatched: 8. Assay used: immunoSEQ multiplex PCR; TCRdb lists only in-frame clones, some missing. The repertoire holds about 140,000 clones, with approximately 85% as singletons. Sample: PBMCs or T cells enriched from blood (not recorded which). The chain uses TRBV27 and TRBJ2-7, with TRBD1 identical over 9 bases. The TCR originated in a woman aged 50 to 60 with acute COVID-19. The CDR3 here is CASSHSTGGYYEQYF. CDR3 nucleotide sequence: TGTGCCAGCAGTCACTCTACAGGGGGCTACTACGAGCAGTACTTC.